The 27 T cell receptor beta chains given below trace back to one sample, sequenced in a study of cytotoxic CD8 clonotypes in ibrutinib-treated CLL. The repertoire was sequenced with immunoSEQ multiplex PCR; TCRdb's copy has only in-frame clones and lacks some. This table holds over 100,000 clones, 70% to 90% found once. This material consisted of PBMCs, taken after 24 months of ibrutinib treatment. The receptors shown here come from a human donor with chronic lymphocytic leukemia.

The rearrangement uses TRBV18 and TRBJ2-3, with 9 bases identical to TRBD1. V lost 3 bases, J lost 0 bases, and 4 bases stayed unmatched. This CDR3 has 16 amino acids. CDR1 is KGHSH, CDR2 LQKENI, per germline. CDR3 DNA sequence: TGTGCCAGCTCACCGACAGGGGGAACTAGCACAGATACGCAGTATTTT. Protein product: CASSPTGGTSTDTQYF.

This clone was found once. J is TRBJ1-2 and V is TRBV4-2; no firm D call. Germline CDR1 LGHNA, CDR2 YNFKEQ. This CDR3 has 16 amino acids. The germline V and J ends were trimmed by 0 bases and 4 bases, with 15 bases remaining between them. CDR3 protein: CASSQDYQQLIYGYTF. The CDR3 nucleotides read TGTGCCAGCAGCCAAGATTACCAACAGCTTATCTATGGCTACACCTTC.

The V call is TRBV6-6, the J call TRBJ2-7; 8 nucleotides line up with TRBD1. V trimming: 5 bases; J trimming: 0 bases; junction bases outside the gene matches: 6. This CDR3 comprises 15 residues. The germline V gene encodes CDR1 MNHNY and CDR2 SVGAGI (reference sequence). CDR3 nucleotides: TGTGCCAGCAGTATCAGGGGGCGAATCTCCTACGAGCAGTACTTC. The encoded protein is CASSIRGRISYEQYF.

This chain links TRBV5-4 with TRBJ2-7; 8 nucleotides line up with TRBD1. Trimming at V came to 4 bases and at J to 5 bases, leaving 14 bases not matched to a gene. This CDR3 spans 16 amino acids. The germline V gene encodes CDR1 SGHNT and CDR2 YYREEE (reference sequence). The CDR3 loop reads CASSPRGTGFPHEQYF. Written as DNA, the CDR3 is TGTGCCAGCAGCCCAAGGGGGACAGGTTTTCCCCACGAGCAGTACTTC.

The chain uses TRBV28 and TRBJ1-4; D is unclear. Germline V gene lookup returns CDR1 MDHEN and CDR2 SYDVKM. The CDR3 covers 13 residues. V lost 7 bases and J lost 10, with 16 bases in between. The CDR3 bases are TGTGCCAGCAACCCCCGGGCCGGGAGAAAACTGTTTTTT. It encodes CASNPRAGRKLFF.

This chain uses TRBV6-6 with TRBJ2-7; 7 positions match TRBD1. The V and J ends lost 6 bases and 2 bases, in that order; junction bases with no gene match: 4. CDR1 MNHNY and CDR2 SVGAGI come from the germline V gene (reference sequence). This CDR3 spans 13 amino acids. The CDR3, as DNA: TGTGCCAGCAGACCGGGACAGACCTACGAGCAGTACTTC. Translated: CASRPGQTYEQYF.

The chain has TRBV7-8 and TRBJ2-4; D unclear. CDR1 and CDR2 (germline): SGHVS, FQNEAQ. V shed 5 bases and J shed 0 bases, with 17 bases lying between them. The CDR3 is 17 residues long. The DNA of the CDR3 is TGTGCCAGCAGCGTGAGTGGACGGTCACTAGCCAAAAACATTCAGTACTTC. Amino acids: CASSVSGRSLAKNIQYF.

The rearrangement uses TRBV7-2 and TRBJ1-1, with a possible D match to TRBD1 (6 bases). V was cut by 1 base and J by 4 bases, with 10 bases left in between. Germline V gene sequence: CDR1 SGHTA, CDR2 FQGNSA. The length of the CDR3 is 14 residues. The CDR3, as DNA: TGTGCCAGCAGCTTAGAGGGGGTCCGCACTGAAGCTTTCTTT. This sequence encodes CASSLEGVRTEAFF.

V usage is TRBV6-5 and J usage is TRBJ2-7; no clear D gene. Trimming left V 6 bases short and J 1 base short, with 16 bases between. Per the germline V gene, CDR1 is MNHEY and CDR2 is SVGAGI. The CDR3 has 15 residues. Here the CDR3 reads CASRPATDRSYEQYF. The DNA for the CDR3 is TGTGCCAGCAGACCGGCGACGGACCGGTCCTACGAGCAGTACTTC.

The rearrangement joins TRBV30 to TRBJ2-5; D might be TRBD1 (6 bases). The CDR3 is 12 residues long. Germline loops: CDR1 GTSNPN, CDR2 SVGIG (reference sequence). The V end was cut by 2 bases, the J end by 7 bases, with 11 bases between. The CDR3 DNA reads TGTGCCTGGAGTTCAGGGGAAGCGACCCAGTACTTC. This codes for CAWSSGEATQYF.

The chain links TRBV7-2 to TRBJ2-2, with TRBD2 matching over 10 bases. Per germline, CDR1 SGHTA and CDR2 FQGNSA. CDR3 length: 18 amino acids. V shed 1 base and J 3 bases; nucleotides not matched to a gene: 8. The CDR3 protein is CASSLDIAGGSDTGELFF. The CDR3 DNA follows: TGTGCCAGCAGCTTAGATATAGCGGGAGGTTCGGACACCGGGGAGCTGTTTTTT.

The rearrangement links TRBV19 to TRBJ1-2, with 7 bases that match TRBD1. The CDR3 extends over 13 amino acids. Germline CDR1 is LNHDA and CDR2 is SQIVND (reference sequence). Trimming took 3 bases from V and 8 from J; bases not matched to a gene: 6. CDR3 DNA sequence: TGTGCCAGTAGTATGGGACAGAGACGAGGCTACACCTTC. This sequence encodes CASSMGQRRGYTF.

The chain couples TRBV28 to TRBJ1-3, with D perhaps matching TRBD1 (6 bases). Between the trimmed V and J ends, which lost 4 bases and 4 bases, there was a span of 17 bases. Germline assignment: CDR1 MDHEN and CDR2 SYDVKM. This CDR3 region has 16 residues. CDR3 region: CASSSEGPGAGNTIYF. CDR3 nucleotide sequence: TGTGCCAGCAGTTCAGAGGGTCCAGGGGCAGGAAACACCATATATTTT.

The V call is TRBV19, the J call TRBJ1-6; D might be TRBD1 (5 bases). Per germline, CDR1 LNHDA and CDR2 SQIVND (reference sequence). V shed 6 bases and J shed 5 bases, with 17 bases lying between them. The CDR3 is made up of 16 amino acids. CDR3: CASRPHRDVNNSPLHF. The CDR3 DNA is TGTGCCAGTAGGCCCCACCGGGACGTCAATAATTCACCCCTCCACTTT.

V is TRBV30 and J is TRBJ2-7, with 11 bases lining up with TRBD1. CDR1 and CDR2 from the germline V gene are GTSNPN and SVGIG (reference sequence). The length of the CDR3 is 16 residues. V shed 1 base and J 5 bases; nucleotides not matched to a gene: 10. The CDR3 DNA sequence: TGTGCCTGGAGTGGGAGGGGGACAGGGGGGTACGACGAGCAGTACTTC. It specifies CAWSGRGTGGYDEQYF. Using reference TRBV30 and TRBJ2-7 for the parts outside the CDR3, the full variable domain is SQTIHQWPATLVQPVGSPLSLECTVEGTSNPNLYWYRQAAGRGLQLLFYSVGIGQISSEVPQNLSASRPQDRQFILSSKKLLLSDSGFYLCAWSGRGTGGYDEQYFGPGTRLTVT.

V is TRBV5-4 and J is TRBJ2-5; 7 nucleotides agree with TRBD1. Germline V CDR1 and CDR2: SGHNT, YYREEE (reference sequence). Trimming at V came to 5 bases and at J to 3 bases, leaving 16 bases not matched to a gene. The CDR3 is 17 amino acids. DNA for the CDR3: TGTGCCAGCAGTACTTGGGGGCTCGGGACAGTGGAAGAGACCCAGTACTTC. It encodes CASSTWGLGTVEETQYF.

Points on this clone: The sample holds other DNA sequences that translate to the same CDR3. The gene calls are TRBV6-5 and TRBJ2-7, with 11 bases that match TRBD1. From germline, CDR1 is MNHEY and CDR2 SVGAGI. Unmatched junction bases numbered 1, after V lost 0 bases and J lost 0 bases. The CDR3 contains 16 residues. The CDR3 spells CASSYSGTGGSYEQYF. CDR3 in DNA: TGTGCCAGCAGTTACTCGGGGACAGGGGGCTCCTACGAGCAGTACTTC.

CDR3 nucleotide sequence: TGTGCCAGCAGCCCCCATTTAGCAGGGAAGATTGAGCAGTTCTTC. As protein: CASSPHLAGKIEQFF. This chain connects TRBV7-3 to TRBJ2-1; maybe TRBD1 (5 bases). The ends were cut back, 5 bases at V and 9 bases at J, with 20 bases in the middle. The CDR3 contains 15 residues. Germline CDR1 is SGHTA and CDR2 is FQGTGA.

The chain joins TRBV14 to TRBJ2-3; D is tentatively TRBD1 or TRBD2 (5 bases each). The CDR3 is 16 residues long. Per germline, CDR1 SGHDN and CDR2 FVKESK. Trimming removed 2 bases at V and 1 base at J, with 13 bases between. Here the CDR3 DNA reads TGTGCCAGCAGCCAAAAACGGGGCACGGGCACAGATACGCAGTATTTT. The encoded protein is CASSQKRGTGTDTQYF.

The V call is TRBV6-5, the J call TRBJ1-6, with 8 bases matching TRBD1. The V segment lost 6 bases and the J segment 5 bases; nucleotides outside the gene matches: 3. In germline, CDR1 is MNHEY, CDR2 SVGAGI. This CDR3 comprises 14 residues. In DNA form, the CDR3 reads TGTGCCAGCAGAGCGGGACAGGATAATTCACCCCTCCACTTT. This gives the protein CASRAGQDNSPLHF.

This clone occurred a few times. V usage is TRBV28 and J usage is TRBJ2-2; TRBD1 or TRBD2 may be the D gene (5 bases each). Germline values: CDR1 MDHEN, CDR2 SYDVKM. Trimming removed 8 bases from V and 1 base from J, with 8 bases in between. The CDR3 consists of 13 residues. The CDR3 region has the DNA TGTGCCAGCGGGGACCAGAACACCGGGGAGCTGTTTTTT. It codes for CASGDQNTGELFF.

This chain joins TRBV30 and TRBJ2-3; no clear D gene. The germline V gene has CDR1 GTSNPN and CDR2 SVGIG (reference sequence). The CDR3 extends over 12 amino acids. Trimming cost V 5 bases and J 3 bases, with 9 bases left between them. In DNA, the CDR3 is TGTGCCTGGGGACCGGTTACAGATACGCAGTATTTT. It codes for CAWGPVTDTQYF.

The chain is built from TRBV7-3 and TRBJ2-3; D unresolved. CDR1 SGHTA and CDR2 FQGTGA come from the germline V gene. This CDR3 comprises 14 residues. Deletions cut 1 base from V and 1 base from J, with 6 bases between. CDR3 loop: CASSLRRGTDTQYF. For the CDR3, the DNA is TGTGCCAGCAGCTTAAGACGAGGCACAGATACGCAGTATTTT.

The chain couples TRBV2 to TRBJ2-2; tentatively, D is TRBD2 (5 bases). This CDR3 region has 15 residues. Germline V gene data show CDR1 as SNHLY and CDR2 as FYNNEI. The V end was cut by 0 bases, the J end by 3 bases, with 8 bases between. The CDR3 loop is CASSEAGVHTGELFF. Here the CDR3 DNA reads TGTGCCAGCAGTGAAGCGGGAGTCCACACCGGGGAGCTGTTTTTT.

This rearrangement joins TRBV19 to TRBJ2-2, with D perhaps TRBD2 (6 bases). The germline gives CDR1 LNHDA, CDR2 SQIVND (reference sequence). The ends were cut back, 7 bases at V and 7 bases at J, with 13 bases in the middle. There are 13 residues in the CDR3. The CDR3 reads CASMTRLVGELFF. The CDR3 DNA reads TGTGCCAGTATGACTAGATTGGTCGGGGAGCTGTTTTTT.

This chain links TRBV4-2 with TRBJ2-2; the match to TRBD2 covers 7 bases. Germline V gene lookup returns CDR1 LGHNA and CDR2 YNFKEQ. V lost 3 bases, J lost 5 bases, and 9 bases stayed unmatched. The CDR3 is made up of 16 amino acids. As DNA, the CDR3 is TGTGCCAGCAGCCAGGGCCCTGGGGGGGGAACCGGGGAGCTGTTTTTT. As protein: CASSQGPGGGTGELFF.

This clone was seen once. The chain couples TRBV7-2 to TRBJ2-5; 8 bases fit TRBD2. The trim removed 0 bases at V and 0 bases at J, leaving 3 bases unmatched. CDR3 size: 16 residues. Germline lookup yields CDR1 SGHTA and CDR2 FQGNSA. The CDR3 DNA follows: TGTGCCAGCAGCTTAGCGTCGGGGGGGTACCAAGAGACCCAGTACTTC. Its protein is CASSLASGGYQETQYF. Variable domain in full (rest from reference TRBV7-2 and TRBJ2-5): GAGVSQSPSNKVTEKGKDVELRCDPISGHTALYWYRQSLGQGLEFLIYFQGNSAPDKSGLPSDRFSAERTGGSVSTLTIQRTQQEDSAVYLCASSLASGGYQETQYFGPGTRLLVL.